The 20 T cell receptor beta chains in this list originate from one sample, sequenced in a study of PD-L1 blockade in urothelial cancer. Time point meaning: pretreatment peripheral blood. TCRdb keeps only in-frame clones here, not all; method: immunoSEQ multiplex PCR. The table has under 40,000 clones, roughly 82% seen once. The specimen was PBMCs, collected around atezolizumab (anti-PD-L1) treatment. Source of these receptors: a man aged 55 to 70 with urothelial cancer.

The chain has TRBV5-1 and TRBJ1-4; the match to TRBD1 covers 11 bases. The CDR3 is 14 residues long. Looked up from germline, CDR1 is SGHRS and CDR2 is YFSETQ. J lost 7 bases, V lost 4 bases, and 3 bases had no gene match. The CDR3 DNA reads as TGCGCCAGCAGCGGGGACAGGGGGTCTGAAAAACTGTTTTTT. Its protein is CASSGDRGSEKLFF.

The genes are TRBV30 and TRBJ2-6; 8 nucleotides agree with TRBD2. Germline CDR1 GTSNPN, CDR2 SVGIG (reference sequence). The CDR3 spans 19 residues. Losses at the gene ends were 4 bases for V and 1 base for J; bases not matched to a gene: 15. DNA for the CDR3: TGTGCCTGGACTTTACCCGGGGGGGGCCGATCTTCTGGGGCCAACGTCCTGACTTTC. Translated: CAWTLPGGGRSSGANVLTF.

This clone has only one observation. The chain couples TRBV5-1 to TRBJ2-1; 9 bases agree with TRBD2. Looked up from germline, CDR1 is SGHRS and CDR2 is YFSETQ. V dropped 0 bases and J dropped 3; count of bases not matched to a gene: 4. This CDR3 spans 16 amino acids. CDR3 sequence (DNA): TGCGCCAGCAGCTTGGTCGTTAGCGGGAGCTACAATGAGCAGTTCTTC. Its protein product is CASSLVVSGSYNEQFF.

This sequence joins TRBV5-1 and TRBJ2-3; the match to TRBD2 covers 7 bases. J was trimmed by 4 bases and V by 6 bases; bases with no gene match: 5. The CDR3 has 13 amino acids. CDR1 is SGHRS, CDR2 YFSETQ, per germline. The CDR3 coding sequence is TGCGCCAGCAAAAGCGGGGCCTCAGATACGCAGTATTTT. Encoded protein: CASKSGASDTQYF.

The rearrangement uses TRBV18 and TRBJ2-2; perhaps TRBD1 as D (6 bases). The germline V gene has CDR1 KGHSH and CDR2 LQKENI. The CDR3 covers 15 residues. With 2 bases removed from V and 1 base from J, the gap between germline ends came to 8 bases. The CDR3 DNA reads TGTGCCAGCTCACCAACACAGGGGAACACCGGGGAGCTGTTTTTT. Translating gives CASSPTQGNTGELFF.

The chain recombines TRBV19 with TRBJ1-2; 8 bases map to TRBD1. The CDR3 contains 13 residues. With V trimmed by 8 bases and J by 4 bases, 6 bases remained unmatched. Germline CDR1 reads LNHDA; CDR2 reads SQIVND (reference sequence). DNA for the CDR3: TGTGCCAGTGGACAGGGCTATACCTATGGCTACACCTTC. It specifies CASGQGYTYGYTF.

This clone was seen more than once but under ten times. J is TRBJ2-7 and V is TRBV11-2, with TRBD2 as a possible D gene (7 bases). Germline V gene lookup returns CDR1 SGHAT and CDR2 FQNNGV. The ends were cut back, 5 bases at V and 4 bases at J, with 21 bases in the middle. The length of the CDR3 is 16 residues. CDR3 loop: CASSRGGQGGVYEQYF. As DNA, the CDR3 is TGTGCCAGCAGCCGAGGGGGGCAAGGGGGGGTGTACGAGCAGTACTTC.

The genes are TRBV19 and TRBJ2-7, with 8 bases lining up with TRBD1. Germline trimming cut 3 bases from V and 3 bases from J; bases unmatched to any gene: 13. The germline V gene has CDR1 LNHDA and CDR2 SQIVND (reference sequence). The CDR3 runs 17 residues. CDR3 loop: CASSIALVGQGFYEQYF. CDR3 in DNA: TGTGCCAGTAGTATCGCTCTAGTAGGACAGGGCTTCTACGAGCAGTACTTC.

The chain links TRBV6-1 to TRBJ2-7, with 10 bases lining up with TRBD1. CDR1 and CDR2 (germline): MNHNS, SASEGT. The CDR3 sequence is 15 residues long. The trim removed 2 bases at V and 2 bases at J, leaving 3 bases unmatched. In DNA form, the CDR3 reads TGTGCCAGCAGTGAAAGGGGACAGGGGACCTACGAGCAGTACTTC. Its protein product is CASSERGQGTYEQYF.

V is TRBV28 and J is TRBJ1-5, with 8 bases that match TRBD1. The CDR3 runs 17 residues. Trimming cost V 3 bases and J 2 bases; bases outside gene matches: 9. CDR1 is MDHEN, CDR2 SYDVKM, per germline. CDR3 DNA sequence: TGTGCCAGCAGTTTGGCCCAGGGGGCCGCGGGCAATCAGCCCCAGCATTTT. Translation gives CASSLAQGAAGNQPQHF.

V and J are TRBV2 and TRBJ1-1; TRBD1 aligns across 7 bases. Per germline, CDR1 SNHLY and CDR2 FYNNEI. The CDR3 totals 14 residues. V lost 6 bases, J lost 11 bases, and 15 bases stayed unmatched. CDR3 loop: CASRAADRPLEAFF. CDR3 in DNA: TGTGCCAGCAGGGCCGCGGACAGGCCGCTAGAGGCTTTCTTT.

The chain carries TRBV7-9 and TRBJ2-5; a weak D match, TRBD2 (7 bases). Between the trimmed V and J ends, which lost 1 base and 5 bases, there was a span of 20 bases. There are 17 residues in the CDR3. Germline loops: CDR1 SEHNR, CDR2 FQNEAQ (reference sequence). The CDR3 sequence: CASSLGKWGGREETQYF. The CDR3 DNA is TGTGCCAGCAGCTTAGGAAAATGGGGGGGGCGAGAGGAGACCCAGTACTTC.

CDR3 sequence reads: CASRRAGGPNEQFF. The DNA for the CDR3 is TGTGCCAGCAGGCGGGCGGGGGGGCCCAATGAGCAGTTCTTC. The V call is TRBV6-5, the J call TRBJ2-1; 9 nucleotides line up with TRBD2. Per germline, CDR1 MNHEY and CDR2 SVGAGI. Trimming removed 6 bases from V and 6 bases from J; junction bases left unmatched: 6. The CDR3 sequence is 14 residues long.

This chain uses TRBV2 with TRBJ2-5; 9 bases match TRBD1. TRBJ2-7 explains the end of the DNA better; the J call may be wrong. This CDR3 has 17 residues. Germline V lookup: CDR1 SNHLY, CDR2 FYNNEI. As DNA, the CDR3 is TGTGCCAGCAGCCCGGGACAGGGATCCACGGGTCCCCTCGAGCAGTACTTC. Protein product: CASSPGQGSTGPLEQYF.

The CDR3, as DNA: TGTGCCAGCAGTGCGGGGACTAGCGGGGGATTGGAGTACTTC. Translation gives CASSAGTSGGLEYF. This sequence joins TRBV2 and TRBJ2-5, with TRBD2 identical over 14 bases. This CDR3 has 14 residues. CDR1 is SNHLY, CDR2 FYNNEI, per germline. With V trimmed by 4 bases and J by 12 bases, 7 bases remained unmatched.

V gene TRBV9 combines with J gene TRBJ1-2; 8 bases fit TRBD1. This CDR3 contains 14 residues. V shed 4 bases, J shed 4 bases, and the junction held 6 bases outside the gene matches. Germline CDR1 and CDR2: SGDLS and YYNGEE. CDR3 region: CASSTDRAVYGYTF. The CDR3, as DNA: TGTGCCAGCAGCACGGACAGGGCGGTCTATGGCTACACCTTC. The full variable domain, rest sourced from reference TRBV9 and TRBJ1-2, is DSGVTQTPKHLITATGQRVTLRCSPRSGDLSVYWYQQSLDQGLQFLIQYYNGEERAKGNILERFSAQQFPDLHSELNLSSLELGDSALYFCASSTDRAVYGYTFGSGTRLTVV.

This chain uses TRBV5-6 with TRBJ2-3; TRBD2 agrees at 8 bases. This CDR3 contains 14 residues. Germline assignment: CDR1 SGHDT and CDR2 YYEEEE. Losses at the gene ends were 2 bases for V and 1 base for J; bases not matched to a gene: 0. The CDR3 protein is CASSLLAGTDTQYF. DNA of the CDR3: TGTGCCAGCAGCTTACTAGCGGGCACAGATACGCAGTATTTT.

V and J are TRBV11-2 and TRBJ2-1; D is unclear. This CDR3 is 15 amino acids long. The germline V gene has CDR1 SGHAT and CDR2 FQNNGV. The V gene lost 5 bases and the J gene lost 8 bases, with 19 bases spanning the gap. The CDR3 is CASSPSLGLGDEQFF. DNA for the CDR3: TGTGCCAGCAGCCCGTCGCTTGGGCTCGGCGATGAGCAGTTCTTC.

This sequence joins TRBV4-2 and TRBJ2-3, with 8 positions matching TRBD2. Germline-derived CDR1 and CDR2 are LGHNA and YNFKEQ. With 3 bases clipped from V and 2 bases from J, the junction kept 4 bases outside the gene matches. This CDR3 is 15 amino acids long. The CDR3 loop is CASSQNGGATDTQYF. In DNA form, the CDR3 reads TGTGCCAGCAGCCAGAACGGGGGGGCCACAGATACGCAGTATTTT.

A note on this clone: The sample has other DNA sequences that encode this CDR3 too. V and J are TRBV18 and TRBJ2-5; D unresolved. Germline V gives CDR1 KGHSH, CDR2 LQKENI. The length of the CDR3 is 13 residues. Trimming left V 4 bases short and J 2 bases short, with 8 bases between. CDR3 residues: CASSRAGQETQYF. CDR3 DNA: TGTGCCAGCTCACGGGCTGGGCAAGAGACCCAGTACTTC.